The 23 T cell receptor beta chains listed next were all sequenced from one sample in a study of shared clonotypes between healthy human individuals. Produced via immunoSEQ multiplex PCR; TCRdb's table is partial and in-frame only. This table has 2.3 million or so clones, over 90% appearing once. Sequences were obtained from naive CD4+ T cells from PBMCs. Described subset: CD45RA+ positively selected. The origin of the receptors is a man aged 18 to 30 in good health. Some clones in this sample may be carry-over from other donors' samples.

The genes are TRBV14 and TRBJ1-1, with D uncertain. The ends were cut back, 4 bases at V and 7 bases at J, with 16 bases in the middle. Germline CDR1 and CDR2: SGHDN and FVKESK. The CDR3 is 14 residues long. The CDR3 sequence is CASSPTLGLSEAFF. As DNA, the CDR3 is TGTGCCAGCAGCCCGACTTTAGGGCTAAGTGAAGCTTTCTTT.

The CDR3 DNA follows: TGTGCCAGCATAAAAATGTACAGTATCAACACTGAAGCTTTCTTT. Encoded protein: CASIKMYSINTEAFF. This chain joins TRBV6-1 and TRBJ1-1; the D is unclear. Germline V lookup: CDR1 MNHNS, CDR2 SASEGT. The V and J ends lost 7 bases and 2 bases respectively, with 17 bases between them. This CDR3 region has 15 residues.

The gene calls are TRBV30 and TRBJ2-7, with TRBD1 matching over 7 bases. Germline V CDR1 and CDR2: GTSNPN, SVGIG (reference sequence). The CDR3 extends over 15 amino acids. The junction had 12 bases not matched to a gene; V was cut back by 1 base and J by 6 bases. The CDR3 protein is CAWSETDRVRSEQYF. In DNA form, the CDR3 reads TGTGCCTGGAGTGAAACCGACAGGGTTCGGAGCGAGCAGTACTTC. The complete variable domain, with remaining parts taken from reference TRBV30 and TRBJ2-7, reads SQTIHQWPATLVQPVGSPLSLECTVEGTSNPNLYWYRQAAGRGLQLLFYSVGIGQISSEVPQNLSASRPQDRQFILSSKKLLLSDSGFYLCAWSETDRVRSEQYFGPGTRLTVT.

The V call is TRBV11-3, the J call TRBJ2-2, with D possibly being TRBD2 (6 bases). The CDR3 is made up of 15 amino acids. Trimming stripped 10 bases from V and 5 bases from J, with 20 bases between. The germline gives CDR1 SGHNT, CDR2 YENEEA. DNA for the CDR3: TGTGCCACCTCCCCGGGGGATACCGAAACCGGGGAGCTGTTTTTT. Translated, it gives CATSPGDTETGELFF.

This sequence joins TRBV28 and TRBJ1-3; D call uncertain. The germline gives CDR1 MDHEN, CDR2 SYDVKM. CDR3 size: 16 residues. V lost 6 bases and J lost 0, with 15 bases in between. In nucleotides, the CDR3 is TGTGCCAGCAGCAGACTATCAGTGGGCTCTGGAAACACCATATATTTT. Encoded protein: CASSRLSVGSGNTIYF.

The sample holds one count of this clone. Other nucleotide sequences in the sample specify the same CDR3. This sequence joins TRBV7-3 and TRBJ1-1; maybe TRBD1 (5 bases). Deletions cut 5 bases from V and 6 bases from J, with 13 bases between. CDR1 is SGHTA, CDR2 FQGTGA, per germline. The CDR3 extends over 13 amino acids. Here the CDR3 reads CASSLNRGAEAFF. The CDR3 region has the DNA TGTGCCAGCAGCCTAAACCGGGGCGCTGAAGCTTTCTTT.

The rearrangement links TRBV5-8 to TRBJ2-1; D might be TRBD1 (6 bases). CDR1 and CDR2 from the germline V gene are SGHTS and YDEGEE. This CDR3 comprises 16 residues. Trimming removed 2 bases at V and 6 bases at J, with 18 bases between. The CDR3 region is CASSLPGQAKVNEQFF. CDR3 DNA sequence: TGTGCCAGCAGCTTACCGGGACAAGCTAAGGTCAATGAGCAGTTCTTC.

The rearrangement joins TRBV28 to TRBJ2-7; 9 bases are shared with TRBD2. Looked up from germline, CDR1 is MDHEN and CDR2 is SYDVKM. The J segment lost 6 bases and the V segment lost 10 bases, leaving 10 bases of the junction unmatched. This CDR3 has 13 amino acids. The CDR3 coding sequence is TGTGCCATTTCGGGACTAGCCTTCGTCGAGCAGTACTTC. Translation: CAISGLAFVEQYF.

The rearrangement links TRBV4-2 to TRBJ2-7, with D possibly being TRBD2 (5 bases). Per germline, CDR1 LGHNA and CDR2 YNFKEQ. CDR3 size: 15 residues. V was shortened by 3 bases and J by 1 base, with 13 bases between the two germline ends. The CDR3 reads CASSQVTSSSYEQYF. CDR3 sequence (DNA): TGTGCCAGCAGCCAGGTAACTAGTTCTTCCTACGAGCAGTACTTC.

About this clone: The same CDR3 is also encoded by other DNA sequences in this sample. The chain links TRBV6-6 to TRBJ2-7, with 7 bases fitting TRBD1. The CDR3 runs to 15 residues. Germline V lookup: CDR1 MNHNY, CDR2 SVGAGI (reference sequence). Trimming cost V 4 bases and J 0 bases; bases outside gene matches: 6. This CDR3 is CASSSPGQTSYEQYF. The CDR3 coding sequence is TGTGCCAGCAGTTCACCGGGACAGACCTCCTACGAGCAGTACTTC.

The chain combines TRBV2 with TRBJ1-3; D possibly corresponds to TRBD1 (5 bases). Trimming took off 8 bases at V and 1 base at J, with 12 bases between the two ends. The CDR3 spans 14 residues. Looked up from germline, CDR1 is SNHLY and CDR2 is FYNNEI. The CDR3 here is CASQRGGSGNTIYF. DNA for the CDR3: TGTGCCAGCCAAAGGGGTGGATCTGGAAACACCATATATTTT.

The J gene is TRBJ2-1, the V gene TRBV9; 8 bases align to TRBD2. The V gene end was trimmed by 0 bases and the J gene end by 1 base; junction bases not matched to a gene: 3. The CDR3 is 16 residues long. The germline gives CDR1 SGDLS, CDR2 YYNGEE. The CDR3 DNA reads TGTGCCAGCAGCGTAGTCGGGAGGGCTTCCTACAATGAGCAGTTCTTC. It encodes CASSVVGRASYNEQFF.

The genes are TRBV7-9 and TRBJ1-4; the D is unclear. The germline V gene has CDR1 SEHNR and CDR2 FQNEAQ (reference sequence). V shed 5 bases and J shed 8 bases, with 15 bases lying between them. This CDR3 has 14 amino acids. The CDR3 spells CASSRDGLGEKLFF. In nucleotides, the CDR3 is TGTGCCAGCAGCCGCGACGGCCTAGGCGAAAAACTGTTTTTT.

The chain uses TRBV7-3 and TRBJ2-3; TRBD2 matches 7 bases. J was trimmed by 4 bases and V by 1 base; bases with no gene match: 5. The CDR3 sequence is 15 residues long. Germline CDR1 and CDR2: SGHTA and FQGTGA. The CDR3 region has the DNA TGTGCCAGCAGCTTAAGCCTAGCGGTCTCAGATACGCAGTATTTT. Protein sequence: CASSLSLAVSDTQYF.

This clone has a single count. For the CDR3, the DNA is TGTGCCAGCAGTTTATCCCTCATAGAAGGGGTTGGCGAGCAGTACTTC. This translates into CASSLSLIEGVGEQYF. The V gene is TRBV27, the J gene TRBJ2-7, with TRBD1 as a possible D gene (5 bases). Germline V gene data show CDR1 as MNHEY and CDR2 as SMNVEV (reference sequence). The CDR3 is 16 amino acids. V lost 0 bases, J lost 6 bases, and 18 bases lay in between.

The V call is TRBV14, the J call TRBJ2-2, with TRBD1 identical over 7 bases. Germline V CDR1 and CDR2: SGHDN, FVKESK. This CDR3 contains 14 residues. V gave up 6 bases and J gave up 3 bases; unmatched junction bases: 4. The CDR3 DNA is TGTGCCAGCAGGGACAGGTCCGACACCGGGGAGCTGTTTTTT. This codes for CASRDRSDTGELFF.

Of note for this clone: Different DNA sequences within this sample yield the same CDR3. The chain has TRBV28 and TRBJ2-7; TRBD1 agrees at 8 bases. This CDR3 is 14 amino acids long. Germline assignment: CDR1 MDHEN and CDR2 SYDVKM. V lost 5 bases, J lost 2 bases, and 5 bases stayed unmatched. The CDR3 DNA sequence: TGTGCCAGCAGTGCAGGACAGGGTCCCTACGAGCAGTACTTC. This encodes CASSAGQGPYEQYF.

The rearrangement links TRBV13 to TRBJ2-1; D is unresolved. CDR1 and CDR2 (germline): PRHDT, FYEKMQ (reference sequence). The CDR3 is 15 residues long. V was cut by 1 base and J by 2 bases, with 9 bases left in between. CDR3 sequence: CASSLVSEAYNEQFF. DNA for the CDR3: TGTGCCAGCAGCTTAGTGAGCGAAGCCTACAATGAGCAGTTCTTC.

The V call is TRBV5-6, the J call TRBJ2-7; unclear D gene. Germline V CDR1 and CDR2: SGHDT, YYEEEE. V was cut by 4 bases and J by 4 bases, with 9 bases left in between. The CDR3 contains 12 residues. CDR3 sequence: CASSGKEYEQYF. CDR3 bases: TGTGCCAGCAGCGGTAAGGAGTACGAGCAGTACTTC.

This chain uses TRBV6-6 with TRBJ2-7; D uncertain. The length of the CDR3 is 12 residues. CDR1 is MNHNY and CDR2 is SVGAGI in the germline V gene (reference sequence). V was pared by 6 bases and J by 6 bases, with 12 bases between. This CDR3 is CASSRVISEQYF. The DNA of the CDR3 is TGTGCCAGCAGCCGGGTGATTAGCGAGCAGTACTTC.

The chain is built from TRBV9 and TRBJ1-3, with 7 bases lining up with TRBD1. CDR1 is SGDLS, CDR2 YYNGEE, per germline. Trimming took 3 bases from V and 0 from J; bases not matched to a gene: 6. This CDR3 has 16 residues. The chain's CDR3 is CASSAHQGGSGNTIYF. For the CDR3, the DNA is TGTGCCAGCAGCGCACACCAGGGGGGCTCTGGAAACACCATATATTTT.

The gene calls are TRBV5-1 and TRBJ2-4, with 12 bases that match TRBD2. The CDR3 runs to 18 residues. Germline assignment: CDR1 SGHRS and CDR2 YFSETQ. Trimming took 6 bases from V and 0 from J; bases not matched to a gene: 10. CDR3 residues: CASKTGLAGPLAKNIQYF. The CDR3 bases are TGCGCCAGCAAAACCGGACTAGCGGGACCTCTAGCCAAAAACATTCAGTACTTC.

This clone was seen just once. The CDR3 sequence: CASSRGRNNQPQHF. The CDR3 DNA reads TGTGCCAGCAGTCGCGGGCGGAACAATCAGCCCCAGCATTTT. The chain has TRBV6-6 and TRBJ1-5; D remains unclear. Looked up from germline, CDR1 is MNHNY and CDR2 is SVGAGI (reference sequence). The CDR3 is made up of 14 amino acids. Trimming took off 5 bases at V and 3 bases at J, with 11 bases between the two ends.